This T cell receptor beta chain was identified in a study of T cell responses to AZD1222 COVID-19 vaccine. Study-wide findings and caveats: Recipients of AZD1222 seropositive at baseline numbered only 5 to 7. All repertoire sampling was performed exclusively after the peak T cell response.

Assay: immunoSEQ multiplex PCR; the TCRdb copy retains only in-frame clones and omits some. The sample gives about 93,000 clones, more than 80% of which show up once; roughly 2.7% is in the top ten. V was shortened by 0 bases and J by 7 bases, with 12 bases between the two germline ends. CDR1 and CDR2 (germline): SGHAT, FQNNGV. CDR3 length: 14 amino acids. Note on this clone: Its antigen is undetermined.

Specimen: peripheral blood, collected 28 days after the second AZD1222 dose. The sequence came from an adult who received the AZD1222 COVID-19 vaccine. The chain links TRBV11-2 to TRBJ1-1; D possibly corresponds to TRBD1 (5 bases). CDR3 region: CASSLDGGTVEAFF. As DNA, the CDR3 is TGTGCCAGCAGCTTAGATGGGGGAACAGTTGAAGCTTTCTTT.